Listed below are T cell receptor beta chains from one sample, sequenced in a study of vaccination effects on CD4 cells after COVID-19. These receptors have no known antigen. Some clones are missing from TCRdb's copy, which holds only in-frame ones; the method was immunoSEQ multiplex PCR. Here the sample spans some 14,000 clones, 73% being singletons. Source: CD4+ T cells from PBMCs cultured with HCoV-NL63 spike peptides, taken after COVID-19 vaccination. Every receptor here comes from a human donor who had a prior SARS-CoV-2 infection. Each CDR3 is given with its conserved first and last residue. D genes are given only for firm matches. Not every row has a clone size; where given, it reads once, few, many or a size class.

D gene	J gene	V gene	clone size	CDR3 protein	CDR3 DNA
.	TRBJ2-7	TRBV21-1	.	CASSNKVRGLAGLTYEQYF	TGTGCCAGCAGCAATAAAGTCCGAGGACTAGCGGGACTAACCTACGAGCAGTACTTC
.	TRBJ1-6	TRBV19	.	CASSLKPPGTVYNSPLHF	TGTGCCAGTAGTCTCAAACCCCCAGGGACCGTCTATAATTCACCCCTCCACTTT
TRBD2	TRBJ2-1	TRBV7-6	.	CASSFLWGASGHEQFF	TGTGCCAGCAGCTTTTTGTGGGGGGCTAGCGGGCATGAGCAGTTCTTC
.	TRBJ2-3	TRBV5-4	once	CASSLRSGTDTQYF	TGTGCCAGCAGCTTGCGGTCGGGCACAGATACGCAGTATTTT
TRBD1	TRBJ1-1	TRBV6-5	.	CASSYGQGADTEAFF	TGTGCCAGCAGTTACGGTCAGGGGGCGGACACTGAAGCTTTCTTT
.	TRBJ1-5	TRBV2	.	CASRGREGQPQHF	TGTGCCAGCAGGGGTAGGGAAGGCCAGCCCCAGCATTTT
TRBD2	TRBJ2-7	TRBV3-1/TRBV3-2	.	CASSQDWEGHEQYF	TGTGCCAGCAGCCAAGATTGGGAGGGTCACGAGCAGTACTTC
.	TRBJ1-5	TRBV11-2	.	CASSLGLGRGGNQPQHF	TGTGCCAGCAGCTTAGGGCTGGGGAGGGGAGGCAATCAGCCCCAGCATTTT
.	TRBJ2-7	TRBV5-5	.	CASSLNASPGLTYEQYF	TGTGCCAGCAGCTTAAATGCGTCTCCAGGACTCACCTACGAGCAGTACTTC
.	TRBJ1-2	TRBV12-3/TRBV12-4	.	CASNNGGYGYTF	TGTGCCAGCAATAACGGGGGTTATGGCTACACCTTC
TRBD2	TRBJ2-5	TRBV7-9	few	CASSSGTSGSVWETQYF	TGTGCCAGCAGCTCCGGGACTAGCGGGAGTGTCTGGGAGACCCAGTACTTC
.	TRBJ2-3	TRBV27	few	CASSLYRAPSTDTQYF	TGTGCCAGCAGTTTATACCGGGCCCCTAGCACAGATACGCAGTATTTT
.	TRBJ1-5	TRBV2	.	CASNSEGGQPQHF	TGTGCCAGCAACTCCGAGGGGGGTCAGCCCCAGCATTTT
.	TRBJ1-2	TRBV5-6	few	CASTEGEANYGYTF	TGTGCCAGCACCGAGGGGGAAGCTAACTATGGCTACACCTTC
.	TRBJ1-6	TRBV7-2	.	CASGTRPPQSSPLHF	TGTGCCAGCGGCACCCGGCCTCCGCAATCCTCACCCCTCCACTTT
TRBD1	TRBJ1-2	TRBV6-5	.	CASSYARDRGPYGYTF	TGTGCCAGCAGTTACGCCCGGGACAGGGGACCATATGGCTACACCTTC
.	TRBJ2-2	TRBV19	.	CASSAGLPNTGELFF	TGTGCCAGTAGTGCTGGACTACCGAACACCGGGGAGCTGTTTTTT
.	TRBJ1-1	TRBV7-9	.	CASSRYSSATEAFF	TGTGCCAGCAGCCGTTACAGTTCCGCCACTGAAGCTTTCTTT
.	TRBJ2-2	TRBV2	.	CASSESTPGWRAGELFF	TGTGCCAGCAGTGAGTCGACCCCAGGGTGGCGGGCCGGGGAGCTGTTTTTT
.	TRBJ1-4	TRBV7-8	.	CASSPGTGLDEKLFF	TGTGCCAGCAGCCCGGGAACAGGGTTAGACGAAAAACTGTTTTTT
.	TRBJ2-7	TRBV18	.	CASSPTGWGSYEQYF	TGTGCCAGCTCACCAACAGGGTGGGGGTCCTACGAGCAGTACTTC
TRBD1	TRBJ1-2	TRBV14	.	CASSQVGDRRGYGYTF	TGTGCCAGCAGCCAAGTTGGGGACAGGAGGGGCTATGGCTACACCTTC
.	TRBJ1-2	TRBV5-1	.	CASTTQGDYGYTF	TGCGCCAGCACCACTCAGGGTGACTATGGCTACACCTTC
.	TRBJ1-1	TRBV12-3/TRBV12-4	.	CASSFRLNTEAFF	TGTGCCAGCAGTTTTCGTCTGAACACTGAAGCTTTCTTT